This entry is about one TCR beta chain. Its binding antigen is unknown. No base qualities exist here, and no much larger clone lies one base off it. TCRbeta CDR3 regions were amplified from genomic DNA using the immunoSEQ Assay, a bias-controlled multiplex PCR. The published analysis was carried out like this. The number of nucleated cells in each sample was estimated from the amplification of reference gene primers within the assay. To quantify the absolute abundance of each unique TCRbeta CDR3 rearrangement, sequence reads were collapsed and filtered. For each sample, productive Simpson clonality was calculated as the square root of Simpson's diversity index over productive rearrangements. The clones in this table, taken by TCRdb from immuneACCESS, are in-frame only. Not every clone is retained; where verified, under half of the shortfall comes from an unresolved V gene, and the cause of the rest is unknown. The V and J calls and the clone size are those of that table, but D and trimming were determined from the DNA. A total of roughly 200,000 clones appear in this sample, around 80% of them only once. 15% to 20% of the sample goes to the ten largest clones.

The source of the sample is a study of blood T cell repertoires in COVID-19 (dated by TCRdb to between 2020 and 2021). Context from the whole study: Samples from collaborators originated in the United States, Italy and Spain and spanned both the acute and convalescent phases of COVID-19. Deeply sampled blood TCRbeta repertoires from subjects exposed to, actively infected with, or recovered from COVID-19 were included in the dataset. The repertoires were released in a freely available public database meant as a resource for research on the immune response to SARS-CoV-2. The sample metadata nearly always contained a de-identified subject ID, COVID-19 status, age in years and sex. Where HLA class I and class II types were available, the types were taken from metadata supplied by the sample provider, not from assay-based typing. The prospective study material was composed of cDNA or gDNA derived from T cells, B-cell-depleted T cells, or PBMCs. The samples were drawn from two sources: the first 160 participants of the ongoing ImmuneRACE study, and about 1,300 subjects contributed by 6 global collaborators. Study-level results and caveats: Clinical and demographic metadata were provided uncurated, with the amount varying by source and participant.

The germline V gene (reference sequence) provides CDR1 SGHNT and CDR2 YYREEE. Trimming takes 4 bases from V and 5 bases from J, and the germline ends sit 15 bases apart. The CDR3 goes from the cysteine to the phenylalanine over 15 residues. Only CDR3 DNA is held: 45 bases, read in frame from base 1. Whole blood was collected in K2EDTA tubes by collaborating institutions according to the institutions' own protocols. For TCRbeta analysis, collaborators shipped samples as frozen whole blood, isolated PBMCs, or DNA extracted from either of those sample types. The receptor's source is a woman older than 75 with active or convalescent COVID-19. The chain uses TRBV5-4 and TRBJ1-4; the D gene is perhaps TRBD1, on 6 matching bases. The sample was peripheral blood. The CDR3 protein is CASSLLRGKNEKLFF. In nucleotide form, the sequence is TGTGCCAGCAGCCTCCTGAGGGGGAAAAATGAAAAACTGTTTTTT.